This T cell receptor beta chain was obtained from a study of blood T cells in healthy people across ages. Germline V CDR1 and CDR2: SGHTA, FQGNSA. The CDR3 contains 14 residues. Findings of the study overall: There was no known CMV status for donors, so expanded clonotype changes were possibly confounded.

Then a second PCR, running roughly 7 to 12 cycles, was carried out with a sample-barcoded 5' primer and a J-beta primer mix. One entry per CDR3 protein, called by TCRdb with MiXCR from the 5' RACE reads. This table holds about a million distinct CDR3 sequences, about 53% found once. A note on this clonotype: Antigen: not known. Mismatch with germline at one junction end may stem from a read error.

This TCR came from a woman in her fifties or sixties in good health. The chain recombines TRBV7-2 with TRBJ2-7; D remains ambiguous. Sequenced material: blood. Here the CDR3 DNA reads TGTGCCAGCAGCTCCAGTAGTAATACCAACGAGCAGAACTTC. As protein: CASSSSSNTNEQNF.